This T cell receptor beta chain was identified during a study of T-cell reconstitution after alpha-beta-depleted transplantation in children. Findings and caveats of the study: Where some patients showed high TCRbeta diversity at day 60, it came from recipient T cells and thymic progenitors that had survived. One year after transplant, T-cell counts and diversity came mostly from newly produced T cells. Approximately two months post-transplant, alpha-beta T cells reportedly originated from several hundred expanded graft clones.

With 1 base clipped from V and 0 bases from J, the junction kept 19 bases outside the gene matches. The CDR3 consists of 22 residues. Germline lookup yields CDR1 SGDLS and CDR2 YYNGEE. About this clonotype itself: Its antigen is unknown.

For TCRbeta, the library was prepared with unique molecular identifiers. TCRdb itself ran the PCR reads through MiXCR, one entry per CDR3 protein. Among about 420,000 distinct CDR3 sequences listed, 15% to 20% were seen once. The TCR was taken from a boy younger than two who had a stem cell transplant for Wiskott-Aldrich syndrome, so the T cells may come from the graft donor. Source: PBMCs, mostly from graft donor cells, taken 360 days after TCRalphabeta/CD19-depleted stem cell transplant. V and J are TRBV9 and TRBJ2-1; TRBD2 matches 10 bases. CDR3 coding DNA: TGTGCCAGCAGCGTAAGGCCCGGCCCGGGACTAGCGCCAGTCGCCTCCTACAATGAGCAGTTCTTC. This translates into CASSVRPGPGLAPVASYNEQFF.